The clone carrying this T cell receptor (beta chain) was seen a few times. The sample originates from a study of blood T cell repertoires in COVID-19. The method was immunoSEQ multiplex PCR; TCRdb's version includes in-frame clones alone and lacks a portion of them. In the table there are around 190,000 clones, around four fifths of which are singletons. The CDR3 runs to 13 residues. The V gene's germline CDR1 is LNHDA and CDR2 SQIVND (reference sequence). Deletions cut 11 bases from V and 0 bases from J, with 13 bases between. The receptor was isolated from a woman between 70 and 85 years old with COVID-19, enrolled during active disease. The specimen was peripheral blood. This chain joins TRBV19 and TRBJ1-2; D is undetermined. This chain's CDR3 is CASTQTSNYGYTF. The CDR3, as DNA: TGTGCCTCGACGCAGACATCTAACTATGGCTACACCTTC.